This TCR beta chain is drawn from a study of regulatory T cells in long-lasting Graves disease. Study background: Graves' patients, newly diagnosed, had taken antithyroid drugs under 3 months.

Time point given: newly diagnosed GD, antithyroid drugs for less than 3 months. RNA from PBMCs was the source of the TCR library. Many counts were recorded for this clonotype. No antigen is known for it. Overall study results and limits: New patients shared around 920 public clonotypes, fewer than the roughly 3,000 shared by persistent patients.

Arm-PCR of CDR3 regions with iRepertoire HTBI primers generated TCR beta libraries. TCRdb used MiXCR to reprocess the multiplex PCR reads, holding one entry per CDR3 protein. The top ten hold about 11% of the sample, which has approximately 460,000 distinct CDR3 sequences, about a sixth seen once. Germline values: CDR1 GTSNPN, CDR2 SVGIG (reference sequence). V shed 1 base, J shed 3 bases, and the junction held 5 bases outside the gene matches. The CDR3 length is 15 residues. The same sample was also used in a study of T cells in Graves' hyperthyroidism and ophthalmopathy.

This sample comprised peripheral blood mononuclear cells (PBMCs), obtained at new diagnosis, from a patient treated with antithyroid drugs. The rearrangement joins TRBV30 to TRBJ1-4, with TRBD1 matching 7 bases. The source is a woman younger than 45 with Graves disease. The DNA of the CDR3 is TGTGCCTGGAGTGAGATCGGGACAGCTAATGAAAAACTGTTTTTT. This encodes CAWSEIGTANEKLFF.